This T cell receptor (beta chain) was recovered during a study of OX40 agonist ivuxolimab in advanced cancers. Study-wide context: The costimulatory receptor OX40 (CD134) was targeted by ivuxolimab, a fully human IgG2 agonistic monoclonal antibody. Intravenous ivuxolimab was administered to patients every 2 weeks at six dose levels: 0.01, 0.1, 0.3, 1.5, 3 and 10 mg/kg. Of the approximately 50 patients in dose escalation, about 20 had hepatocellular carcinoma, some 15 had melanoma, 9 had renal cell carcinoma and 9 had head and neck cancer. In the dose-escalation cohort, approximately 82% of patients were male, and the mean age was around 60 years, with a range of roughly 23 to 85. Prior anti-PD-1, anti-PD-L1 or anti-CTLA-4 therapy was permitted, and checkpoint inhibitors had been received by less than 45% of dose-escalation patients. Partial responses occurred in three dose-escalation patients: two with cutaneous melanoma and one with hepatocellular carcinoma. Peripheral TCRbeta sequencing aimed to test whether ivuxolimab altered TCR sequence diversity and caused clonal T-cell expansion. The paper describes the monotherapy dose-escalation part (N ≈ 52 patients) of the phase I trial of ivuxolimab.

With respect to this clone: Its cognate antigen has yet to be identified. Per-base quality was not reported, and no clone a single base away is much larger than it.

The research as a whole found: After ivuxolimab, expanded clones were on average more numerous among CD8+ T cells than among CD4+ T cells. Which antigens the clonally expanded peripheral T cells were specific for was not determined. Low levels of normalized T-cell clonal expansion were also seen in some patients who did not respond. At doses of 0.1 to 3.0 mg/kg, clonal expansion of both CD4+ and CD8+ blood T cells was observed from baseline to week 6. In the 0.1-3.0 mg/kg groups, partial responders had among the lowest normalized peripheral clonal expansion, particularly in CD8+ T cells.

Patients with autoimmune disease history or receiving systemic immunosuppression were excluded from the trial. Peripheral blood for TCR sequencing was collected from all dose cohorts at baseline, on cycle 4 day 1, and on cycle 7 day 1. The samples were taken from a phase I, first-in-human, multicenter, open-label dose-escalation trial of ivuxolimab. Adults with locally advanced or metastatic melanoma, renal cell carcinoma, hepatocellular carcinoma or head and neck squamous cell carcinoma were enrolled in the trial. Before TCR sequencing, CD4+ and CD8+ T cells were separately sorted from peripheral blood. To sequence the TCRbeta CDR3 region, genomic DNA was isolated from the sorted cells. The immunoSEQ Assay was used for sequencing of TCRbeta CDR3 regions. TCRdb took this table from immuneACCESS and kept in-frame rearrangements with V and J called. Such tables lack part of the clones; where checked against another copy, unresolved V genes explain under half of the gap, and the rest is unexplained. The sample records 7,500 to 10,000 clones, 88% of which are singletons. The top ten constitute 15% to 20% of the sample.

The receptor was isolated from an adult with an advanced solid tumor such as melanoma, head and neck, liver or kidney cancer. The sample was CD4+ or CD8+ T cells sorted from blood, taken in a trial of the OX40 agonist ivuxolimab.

The CDR3 sequence is CASSQRVLDNEQFF. The DNA sequence follows: TGCGCCAGCAGCCAACGTGTACTCGACAATGAGCAGTTCTTC. The chain is assembled from TRBV4-1 and TRBJ2-1, with the D gene too uncertain to name. CDR1 and CDR2 are read off the germline V gene as MGHRA and YSYEKL. Trimming at the junction amounts to 2 bases on V and 5 bases on J, and the germline ends lie 10 bases apart. Counted from cysteine to phenylalanine, this CDR3 has 14 amino acids. The CDR3 DNA has 42 bases and is translated from base 1.